The 10 T cell receptor beta chains in this list originate from one sample, sequenced in a study of T cell clusters in autoimmune cytopenias. Each sample's input was roughly 270 ng genomic DNA, 38,000 or so genome equivalents. One tube held mixed TRB-A and TRB-B primer pools for touch-down PCR. TCRdb re-analyzed the multiplex PCR reads; it lists each CDR3 protein once, without DNA. The ten top clones account for roughly 28%, within a sample of 7,000 to 8,500 distinct CDR3 sequences. Sequencing was performed on peripheral blood. The receptor set was obtained from a human donor with an autoimmune cytopenia or autoimmune hepatitis (not recorded which).

The chain combines TRBV20-1 with TRBJ1-5; checking the TCRdb D call of TRBD1 is not possible without DNA. Per the germline V gene, CDR1 is DFQATT and CDR2 is SNEGSKA (reference sequence). This CDR3 comprises 15 residues. CDR3 amino acids: CSARAGQSLGQPQHF.

The chain carries TRBV20-1 and TRBJ1-1; the D call of TRBD1 rests on TCRdb alone, since no DNA is present to check it. Germline V CDR1 and CDR2: DFQATT, SNEGSKA (reference sequence). The CDR3 runs 15 residues. The CDR3 loop reads CSAPTGSRGRGRAFF.

This chain links TRBV5-1 with TRBJ2-7; TCRdb picks TRBD1, but there is no DNA to check that call. CDR1 and CDR2 from the germline V gene are SGHRS and YFSETQ. This CDR3 comprises 13 residues. The CDR3 reads CASSFPGVNEQYF. Full variable domain (remainder filled in from reference TRBV5-1 and TRBJ2-7): KAGVTQTPRYLIKTRGQQVTLSCSPISGHRSVSWYQQTPGQGLQFLFEYFSETQRNKGNFPGRFSGRQFSNSRSEMNVSTLELGDSALYLCASSFPGVNEQYFGPGTRLTVT.

In terms of frequency, this clonotype is medium-sized. V and J are TRBV6-5 and TRBJ2-3. CDR1 and CDR2 (germline): MNHEY, SVGAGI. The CDR3 length is 13 residues. CDR3 loop: CASRSSASDTQYF.

The chain couples TRBV20-1 to TRBJ1-2. The CDR3 has 12 amino acids. The germline V gene encodes CDR1 DFQATT and CDR2 SNEGSKA (reference sequence). The CDR3 reads CSASTGGRGYTF.

By frequency, this clonotype registers medium-sized. The CDR3: CASRKDSQETQYF. The V call is TRBV7-9, the J call TRBJ2-5; lacking DNA, the TRBD1 call made by TCRdb goes unchecked. Germline V gene sequence: CDR1 SEHNR, CDR2 FQNEAQ (reference sequence). This CDR3 has 13 residues.

This chain connects TRBV5-1 to TRBJ2-1; the D call from TCRdb, TRBD2, cannot be confirmed without DNA. The V gene's germline CDR1 is SGHRS and CDR2 YFSETQ. This CDR3 is 13 amino acids long. This CDR3 is CARFRASSNEQFF.

The chain carries TRBV12-3 or TRBV12-4 and TRBJ1-5. This CDR3 region has 13 residues. CDR3: CASSFSAGQPQHF.

J is TRBJ2-1 and V is TRBV25-1; TCRdb's D call, TRBD2, is unchecked because there is no DNA. The germline V gene has CDR1 MGHDK and CDR2 SYGVNS. The CDR3 loop spans 13 amino acids. The CDR3 sequence: CASSDRGTSGQFF.

The V call is TRBV27, the J call TRBJ1-2; TCRdb picks TRBD1, but there is no DNA to check that call. The CDR3 contains 14 residues. Per germline, CDR1 MNHEY and CDR2 SMNVEV (reference sequence). The CDR3 region is CASSLFGTEWGYTF.